The present T cell receptor beta chain was sequenced within a study of technical replicates of blood from a handful of donors. The CDR3 spans 14 residues. V lost 2 bases and J 0 bases, leaving 7 bases between the germline ends. Germline-derived CDR1 and CDR2 are MNHNY and SVGAGI (reference sequence). The repertoire was sequenced with immunoSEQ multiplex PCR; TCRdb's copy has only in-frame clones and lacks some. This sample has 60,000 or so clones, with approximately 90% found just once. The TCR originated in a human donor in good health. Some clones in this sample may be carry-over from other donors' samples. The rearrangement uses TRBV6-6 and TRBJ1-1; D is possibly TRBD1 (6 bases). Sequenced material: PBMCs. The CDR3 spells CASSYRGMNTEAFF. The CDR3 DNA is TGTGCCAGCAGTTACAGGGGGATGAACACTGAAGCTTTCTTT.